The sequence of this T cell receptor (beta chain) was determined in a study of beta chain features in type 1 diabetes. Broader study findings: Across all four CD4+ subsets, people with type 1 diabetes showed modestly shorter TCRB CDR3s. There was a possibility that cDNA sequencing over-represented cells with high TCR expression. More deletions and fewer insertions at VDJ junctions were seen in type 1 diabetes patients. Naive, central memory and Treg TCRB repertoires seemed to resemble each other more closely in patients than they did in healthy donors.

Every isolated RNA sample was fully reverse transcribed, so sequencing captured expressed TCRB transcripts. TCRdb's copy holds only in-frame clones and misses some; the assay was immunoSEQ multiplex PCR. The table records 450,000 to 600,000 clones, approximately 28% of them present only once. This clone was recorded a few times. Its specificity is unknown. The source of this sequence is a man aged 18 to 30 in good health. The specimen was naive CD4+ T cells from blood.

CDR3 amino acids: CASRETGTKYEQYF. CDR3 coding DNA: TGTGCCAGCAGAGAGACCGGGACAAAGTACGAGCAGTACTTC. This chain uses TRBV28 with TRBJ2-7; perhaps TRBD1 as D (6 bases). The CDR3 sequence is 14 residues long. Trimming cost V 6 bases and J 4 bases, with 16 bases left between them. CDR1 is MDHEN and CDR2 is SYDVKM in the germline V gene. Looking up the rest from reference TRBV28 and TRBJ2-7 gives the full variable domain: DVKVTQSSRYLVKRTGEKVFLECVQDMDHENMFWYRQDPGLGLRLIYFSYDVKMKEKGDIPEGYSVSREKKERFSLILESASTNQTSMYLCASRETGTKYEQYFGPGTRLTVT.